Shown below are 23 T cell receptor beta chains from a single sample sequenced in a study of T cell responses to AZD1222 COVID-19 vaccine. Profiled with immunoSEQ multiplex PCR; TCRdb holds only in-frame clones, not every one. The profile shows about 160,000 clones, over 75% of them singletons. This specimen consisted of peripheral blood, obtained 28 days after the second AZD1222 dose. The source of these receptors is an adult who received the AZD1222 COVID-19 vaccine.

This clone came up a few times. The CDR3 loop reads CASSPKGDGYTF. The DNA for the CDR3 is TGCGCCAGCAGCCCAAAAGGGGATGGCTACACCTTC. The V call is TRBV5-1, the J call TRBJ1-2; tentative D call: TRBD1 (5 bases). This CDR3 has 12 amino acids. The germline V gene has CDR1 SGHRS and CDR2 YFSETQ. Trimming took off 4 bases at V and 6 bases at J, with 10 bases between the two ends.

The genes are TRBV5-8 and TRBJ1-5; D is perhaps TRBD1 (6 bases). The CDR3 runs to 14 residues. CDR1 is SGHTS, CDR2 YDEGEE, per germline. Trimming removed 4 bases at V and 7 bases at J, with 15 bases between. The CDR3 protein is CASSHHRAGQPQHF. The CDR3 nucleotides are TGTGCCAGCAGCCATCACAGGGCAGGGCAGCCCCAGCATTTT.

This clone turned up a few times. CDR3 DNA sequence: TGCAGCTCGCTCGCGGAGAGCTCCTACAATGAGCAGTTCTTC. Protein: CSSLAESSYNEQFF. The gene calls are TRBV29-1 and TRBJ2-1; D unresolved. Trimming took 8 bases from V and 0 from J, leaving 14 bases between them. This CDR3 contains 14 residues. Germline-derived CDR1 and CDR2 are SQVTM and ANQGSEA.

A note on this clone: Other DNA sequences in this sample translate to the same CDR3. The chain joins TRBV18 to TRBJ2-5; the D is unclear. The CDR3 has 13 amino acids. From germline, CDR1 is KGHSH and CDR2 LQKENI. V was trimmed by 0 bases and J by 2 bases, leaving 4 bases between them. CDR3: CASSPPAQETQYF. As DNA, the CDR3 is TGTGCCAGCTCACCACCAGCACAAGAGACCCAGTACTTC.

This rearrangement joins TRBV6-6 to TRBJ2-7; 7 bases are a match to TRBD1. The CDR3 sequence is 13 residues long. Per germline, CDR1 MNHNY and CDR2 SVGAGI (reference sequence). Germline trimming cut 5 bases from V and 3 bases from J; bases unmatched to any gene: 4. The CDR3 sequence: CASSHRGDYEQYF. For the CDR3, the DNA is TGTGCCAGCAGTCACAGGGGCGACTACGAGCAGTACTTC.

The chain carries TRBV7-3 and TRBJ1-1; maybe TRBD1 (5 bases). Trimming removed 0 bases from V and 0 bases from J, with 11 bases in between. The germline gives CDR1 SGHTA, CDR2 FQGTGA. CDR3 size: 16 residues. This CDR3 reads CASSLTPTAMNTEAFF. DNA for the CDR3: TGTGCCAGCAGCTTAACTCCGACAGCTATGAACACTGAAGCTTTCTTT. Looking up the rest from reference TRBV7-3 and TRBJ1-1 gives the full variable domain: GAGVSQTPSNKVTEKGKYVELRCDPISGHTALYWYRQSLGQGPEFLIYFQGTGAADDSGLPNDRFFAVRPEGSVSTLKIQRTERGDSAVYLCASSLTPTAMNTEAFFGQGTRLTVV.

The chain recombines TRBV7-2 with TRBJ2-3; 14 bases are shared with TRBD2. CDR3 size: 18 residues. The J segment lost 2 bases and the V segment lost 5 bases, leaving 9 bases of the junction unmatched. Germline-derived CDR1 and CDR2 are SGHTA and FQGNSA. The CDR3 sequence: CASSPGLAGGRFTDTQYF. CDR3 nucleotides: TGTGCCAGCAGCCCAGGACTAGCGGGGGGACGCTTCACAGATACGCAGTATTTT. The full variable domain, in which reference TRBV7-2 and TRBJ2-3 provide the parts outside the CDR3, is GAGVSQSPSNKVTEKGKDVELRCDPISGHTALYWYRQSLGQGLEFLIYFQGNSAPDKSGLPSDRFSAERTGGSVSTLTIQRTQQEDSAVYLCASSPGLAGGRFTDTQYFGPGTRLTVL.

The gene calls are TRBV2 and TRBJ1-2; no firm D call. V dropped 3 bases and J dropped 5 bases, with 13 bases sitting between them. This CDR3 has 14 residues. Germline CDR1 reads SNHLY; CDR2 reads FYNNEI. CDR3 residues: CASSEVPPGYGYTF. CDR3 bases: TGTGCCAGCAGTGAGGTCCCTCCGGGATATGGCTACACCTTC. The full variable domain, completed using reference TRBV2 and TRBJ1-2, is EPEVTQTPSHQVTQMGQEVILRCVPISNHLYFYWYRQILGQKVEFLVSFYNNEISEKSEIFDDQFSVERPDGSNFTLKIRSTKLEDSAMYFCASSEVPPGYGYTFGSGTRLTVV.

The V and J genes are TRBV19 and TRBJ2-2; D gene ambiguous. From germline, CDR1 is LNHDA and CDR2 SQIVND (reference sequence). V lost 6 bases and J lost 0, with 8 bases in between. The CDR3 contains 14 residues. As DNA, the CDR3 is TGTGCCAGTAGACCGGGCTCGAACACCGGGGAGCTGTTTTTT. Translating it yields CASRPGSNTGELFF.

The chain is built from TRBV5-1 and TRBJ2-5; 8 positions agree with TRBD2. Germline V lookup: CDR1 SGHRS, CDR2 YFSETQ. CDR3 length: 17 amino acids. The J segment lost 1 base and the V segment lost 0 bases, leaving 8 bases of the junction unmatched. DNA of the CDR3: TGCGCCAGCAGCTTGGCTGCGGGGGGCGGGTCCCAAGAGACCCAGTACTTC. It translates to CASSLAAGGGSQETQYF.

V usage is TRBV3-1 (or the pseudogene TRBV3-2) and J usage is TRBJ1-2, with 7 bases aligning to TRBD1. In germline, CDR1 is LGHDT, CDR2 YNNKEL (reference sequence). The trim removed 10 bases at V and 2 bases at J, leaving 10 bases unmatched. This CDR3 region has 14 residues. CDR3 DNA: TGTGCCACTAGCGGGATCAGGGGGAACTATGGCTACACCTTC. Residues: CATSGIRGNYGYTF.

The rearrangement links TRBV4-1 to TRBJ1-3; no reliable D call. This CDR3 spans 18 amino acids. The germline V gene has CDR1 MGHRA and CDR2 YSYEKL. V was pared by 0 bases and J by 4 bases, with 19 bases between. In DNA form, the CDR3 reads TGCGCCAGCAGCCAAGAAAAAACAGCAGTCTGGTCAGGAAACACCATATATTTT. Translating gives CASSQEKTAVWSGNTIYF.

This chain's CDR3 is CASSPWDGDSPLHF. The CDR3 DNA reads TGTGCCAGCAGCCCCTGGGACGGAGATTCACCCCTCCACTTT. The chain uses TRBV3-1 (or the pseudogene TRBV3-2) and TRBJ1-6; perhaps TRBD1 as D (5 bases). The CDR3 spans 14 residues. Germline loops: CDR1 LGHDT, CDR2 YNNKEL (reference sequence). V gave up 4 bases and J gave up 8 bases, with 12 bases separating them.

This chain joins TRBV6-2 or TRBV6-3 and TRBJ2-1; D remains ambiguous. The V gene lost 6 bases and the J gene lost 4 bases, with 10 bases spanning the gap. The CDR3 is 13 residues long. CDR1 is MNHEY and CDR2 is SVGEGT in the germline V gene. The CDR3, as DNA: TGTGCCAGCAGCCAACAACGATACAATGAGCAGTTCTTC. Translation: CASSQQRYNEQFF.

The gene calls are TRBV6-5 and TRBJ1-1; D unclear. The CDR3 is made up of 13 amino acids. The V end was cut by 6 bases, the J end by 0 bases, with 8 bases between. Germline lookup yields CDR1 MNHEY and CDR2 SVGAGI. This chain's CDR3 is CASRRNMNTEAFF. The DNA for the CDR3 is TGTGCCAGCAGGAGAAACATGAACACTGAAGCTTTCTTT.

The chain combines TRBV5-4 with TRBJ2-1; no definite D call. The CDR3 loop spans 15 amino acids. The V and J ends lost 0 bases and 7 bases respectively, with 14 bases between them. The V gene's germline CDR1 is SGHNT and CDR2 YYREEE (reference sequence). The CDR3 is CASSLESGLSNEQFF. The CDR3 coding sequence is TGTGCCAGCAGCTTGGAGTCCGGGCTCAGTAATGAGCAGTTCTTC.

This rearrangement joins TRBV12-3 or TRBV12-4 to TRBJ1-1; TRBD1 matches 7 bases. This CDR3 spans 13 amino acids. J gave up 9 bases and V 5 bases, and 9 bases lay outside the gene matches. CDR3 bases: TGTGCCAGCAGTCTCCGTCCAGGGGGTAAAGCTTTCTTT. Protein sequence: CASSLRPGGKAFF.

The chain is built from TRBV27 and TRBJ1-1; a weak D match, TRBD1 (5 bases). CDR3 length equals 16 residues. Germline V gene sequence: CDR1 MNHEY, CDR2 SMNVEV (reference sequence). V shed 1 base and J shed 5 bases, with 17 bases lying between them. The CDR3 loop reads CASSLLDTPSRTEAFF. The CDR3 nucleotides read TGTGCCAGCAGTTTATTGGACACCCCATCTCGGACTGAAGCTTTCTTT.

The gene calls are TRBV7-2 and TRBJ2-7; TRBD1 is a possible D gene (6 bases). V dropped 5 bases and J dropped 2 bases, with 10 bases sitting between them. This CDR3 is built from 13 residues. CDR1 and CDR2 from the germline V gene are SGHTA and FQGNSA. This CDR3 is CASSPWTAYEQYF. CDR3 DNA sequence: TGTGCCAGCAGCCCCTGGACAGCCTACGAGCAGTACTTC.

V and J are TRBV6-6 and TRBJ2-5; D might be TRBD2 (6 bases). This CDR3 spans 15 amino acids. The ends were cut back, 4 bases at V and 2 bases at J, with 14 bases in the middle. The germline V gene encodes CDR1 MNHNY and CDR2 SVGAGI (reference sequence). CDR3 nucleotides: TGTGCCAGCAGTTTAGCCCCGGGAGAACAAGAGACCCAGTACTTC. This gives the protein CASSLAPGEQETQYF.

J is TRBJ2-7 and V is TRBV29-1, with D unresolved. Germline lookup yields CDR1 SQVTM and CDR2 ANQGSEA. Trimming left V 7 bases short and J 7 bases short, with 17 bases between. This CDR3 region has 12 residues. CDR3 sequence: CSAGPRLREQYF. CDR3 DNA sequence: TGCAGCGCTGGGCCCCGACTGCGGGAGCAGTACTTC.

This rearrangement joins TRBV6-5 to TRBJ2-1; D perhaps matches TRBD1 (6 bases). V lost 3 bases to trimming and J lost 5 bases, with 8 bases between them. Germline CDR1 and CDR2: MNHEY and SVGAGI. The CDR3 consists of 13 residues. CDR3: CASSYGGNNEQFF. CDR3 coding DNA: TGTGCCAGCAGTTATGGGGGCAACAATGAGCAGTTCTTC.

This clone was observed a handful of times. The V gene is TRBV6-4, the J gene TRBJ1-4; D gene unclear. The CDR3 contains 13 residues. The germline V gene encodes CDR1 MRHNA and CDR2 SNTAGT. With 5 bases removed from V and 8 bases from J, the gap between germline ends came to 12 bases. The CDR3 DNA reads TGTGCCAGCAGTCGTCGGGATGGGGAAAAACTGTTTTTT. It codes for CASSRRDGEKLFF.